The rows below give T cell receptor beta chains drawn from one sample of a study of quantifying T cell responses using KT2 cells. TCRdb passed the UMI-ligation and nested PCR reads through MiXCR, listing each CDR3 protein once. The sample gives fewer than 50,000 distinct CDR3 sequences, around 15% of which show up once; less than 45% is in the top ten. Sequenced sample: PBMCs spiked with cells of the T cell clone KT2. Every receptor here comes from a human donor. Each CDR3 is given without its conserved first and last residue. Fields, in order: J gene, D gene, V gene, CDR3 protein. A D gene is named only where the DNA matches it firmly.

TRBJ1-3	NA	TRBV24-1	ATRLQVHSGNTIY
TRBJ1-1	NA	TRBV4-1	ASRLYPFGGADTEAF
TRBJ1-6	TRBD1	TRBV2	ASRGDRGYSPLH
TRBJ2-2	TRBD2	TRBV9	ASSAGLGAESGELF
TRBJ2-3	NA	TRBV12-3/TRBV12-4	ASSPLGVTQY
TRBJ2-5	TRBD2	TRBV9	ASSFSGSSETQY
TRBJ1-5	NA	TRBV6-2/TRBV6-3	ASREQGRSNQPQH
TRBJ2-6	NA	TRBV20-1	SARERSFSGANVLT
TRBJ2-1	NA	TRBV29-1	SVSSPNEQF
TRBJ2-5	NA	TRBV29-1	SVEWGRETQY